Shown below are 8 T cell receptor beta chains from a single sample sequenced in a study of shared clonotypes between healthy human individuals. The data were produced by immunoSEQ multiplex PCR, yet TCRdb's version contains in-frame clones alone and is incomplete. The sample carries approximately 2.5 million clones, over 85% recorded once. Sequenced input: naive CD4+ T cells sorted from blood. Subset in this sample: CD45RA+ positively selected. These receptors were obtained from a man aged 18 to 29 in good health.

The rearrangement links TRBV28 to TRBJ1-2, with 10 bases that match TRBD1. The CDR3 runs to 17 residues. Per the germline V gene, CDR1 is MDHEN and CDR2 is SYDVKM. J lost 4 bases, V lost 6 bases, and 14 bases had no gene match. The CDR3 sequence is CASRTTTGGTNGYGYTF. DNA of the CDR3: TGTGCCAGCAGGACGACGACAGGGGGCACAAATGGCTATGGCTACACCTTC.

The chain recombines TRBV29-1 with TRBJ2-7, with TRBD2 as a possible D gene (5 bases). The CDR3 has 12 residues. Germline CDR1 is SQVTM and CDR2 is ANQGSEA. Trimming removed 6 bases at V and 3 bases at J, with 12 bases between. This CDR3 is CSVADGGYEQYF. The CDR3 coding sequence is TGCAGCGTCGCGGACGGAGGCTACGAGCAGTACTTC.

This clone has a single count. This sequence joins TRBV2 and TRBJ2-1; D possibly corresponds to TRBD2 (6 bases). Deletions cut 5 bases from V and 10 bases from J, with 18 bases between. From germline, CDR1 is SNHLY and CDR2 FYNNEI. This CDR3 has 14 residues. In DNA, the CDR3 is TGTGCCAGCAGTAGGAATAGCGGTGGGACGGAGCAGTTCTTC. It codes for CASSRNSGGTEQFF.

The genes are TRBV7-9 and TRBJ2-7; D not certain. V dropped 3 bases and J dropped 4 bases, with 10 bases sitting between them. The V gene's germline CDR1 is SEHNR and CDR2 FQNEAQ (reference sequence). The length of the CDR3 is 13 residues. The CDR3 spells CASSFLMGYEQYF. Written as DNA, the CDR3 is TGTGCCAGCAGCTTCTTGATGGGATACGAGCAGTACTTC.

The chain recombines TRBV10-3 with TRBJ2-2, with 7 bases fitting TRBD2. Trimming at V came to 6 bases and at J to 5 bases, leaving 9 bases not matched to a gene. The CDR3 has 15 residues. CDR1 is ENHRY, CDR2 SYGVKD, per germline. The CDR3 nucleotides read TGTGCCATCAGGCGGAGCGGGACGGAGACCGGGGAGCTGTTTTTT. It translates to CAIRRSGTETGELFF.

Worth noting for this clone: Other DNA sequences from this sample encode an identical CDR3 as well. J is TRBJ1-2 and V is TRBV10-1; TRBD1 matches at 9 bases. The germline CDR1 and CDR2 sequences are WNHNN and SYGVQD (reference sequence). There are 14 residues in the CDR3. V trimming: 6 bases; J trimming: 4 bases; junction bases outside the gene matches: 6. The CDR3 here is CASSPGQGGYGYTF. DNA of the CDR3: TGCGCCAGCAGCCCGGGACAGGGAGGCTATGGCTACACCTTC.

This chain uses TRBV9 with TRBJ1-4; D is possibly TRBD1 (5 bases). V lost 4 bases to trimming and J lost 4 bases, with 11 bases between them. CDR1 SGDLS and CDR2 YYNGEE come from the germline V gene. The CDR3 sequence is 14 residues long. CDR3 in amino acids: CASSLGRSNEKLFF. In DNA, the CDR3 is TGTGCCAGCAGCTTGGGACGGAGTAATGAAAAACTGTTTTTT.

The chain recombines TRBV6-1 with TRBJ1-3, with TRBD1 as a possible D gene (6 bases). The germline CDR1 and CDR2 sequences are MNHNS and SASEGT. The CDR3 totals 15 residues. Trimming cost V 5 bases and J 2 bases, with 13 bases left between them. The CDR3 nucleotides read TGTGCCAGCAGTCGATCAGGGGTTGCTGGAAACACCATATATTTT. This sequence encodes CASSRSGVAGNTIYF.